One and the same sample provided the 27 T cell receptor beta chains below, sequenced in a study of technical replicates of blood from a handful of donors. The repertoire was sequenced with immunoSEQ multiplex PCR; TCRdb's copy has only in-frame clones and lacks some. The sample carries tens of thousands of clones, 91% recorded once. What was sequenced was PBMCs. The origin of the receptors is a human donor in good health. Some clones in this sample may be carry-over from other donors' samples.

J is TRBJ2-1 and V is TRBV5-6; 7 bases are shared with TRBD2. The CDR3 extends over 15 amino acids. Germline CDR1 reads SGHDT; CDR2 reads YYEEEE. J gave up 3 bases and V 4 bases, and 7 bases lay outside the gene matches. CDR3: CASSGASGDYNEQFF. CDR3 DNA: TGTGCCAGCAGCGGTGCTAGCGGAGACTACAATGAGCAGTTCTTC.

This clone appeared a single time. The CDR3 reads CASSLGVNSRPNYGYTF. The CDR3 nucleotides read TGCGCCAGCAGCTTGGGGGTTAACAGCCGTCCCAACTATGGCTACACCTTC. The J gene is TRBJ1-2, the V gene TRBV5-1, with D unresolved. The germline V gene encodes CDR1 SGHRS and CDR2 YFSETQ. This CDR3 spans 17 amino acids. V lost 0 bases and J lost 2, with 17 bases in between.

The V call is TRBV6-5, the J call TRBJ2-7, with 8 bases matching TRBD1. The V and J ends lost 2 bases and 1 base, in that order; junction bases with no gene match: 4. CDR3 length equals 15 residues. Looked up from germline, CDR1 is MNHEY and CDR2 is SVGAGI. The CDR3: CASSYATGGSYEQYF. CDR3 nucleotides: TGTGCCAGCAGTTACGCCACAGGGGGTTCCTACGAGCAGTACTTC.

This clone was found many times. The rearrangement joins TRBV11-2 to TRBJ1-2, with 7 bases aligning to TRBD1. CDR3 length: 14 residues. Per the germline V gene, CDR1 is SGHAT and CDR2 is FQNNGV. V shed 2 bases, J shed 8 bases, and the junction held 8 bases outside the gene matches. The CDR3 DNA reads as TGTGCCAGCAGCTTACGTGGGACAGTCGAGGGCTACACCTTC. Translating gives CASSLRGTVEGYTF. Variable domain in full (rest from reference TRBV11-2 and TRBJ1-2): EAGVAQSPRYKIIEKRQSVAFWCNPISGHATLYWYQQILGQGPKLLIQFQNNGVVDDSQLPKDRFSAERLKGVDSTLKIQPAKLEDSAVYLCASSLRGTVEGYTFGSGTRLTVV.

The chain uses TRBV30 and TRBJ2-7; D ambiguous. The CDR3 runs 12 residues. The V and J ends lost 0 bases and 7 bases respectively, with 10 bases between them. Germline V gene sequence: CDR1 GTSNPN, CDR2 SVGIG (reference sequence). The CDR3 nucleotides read TGTGCCTGGAGTGTACGAGGCGGTGAGCAGTACTTC. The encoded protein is CAWSVRGGEQYF.

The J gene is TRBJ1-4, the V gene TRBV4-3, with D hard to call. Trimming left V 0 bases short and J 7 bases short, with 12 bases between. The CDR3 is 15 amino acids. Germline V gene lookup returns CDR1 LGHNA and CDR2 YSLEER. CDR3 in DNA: TGCGCCAGCAGCCAAGACAGGTCGGTAGTTGAAAAACTGTTTTTT. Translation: CASSQDRSVVEKLFF.

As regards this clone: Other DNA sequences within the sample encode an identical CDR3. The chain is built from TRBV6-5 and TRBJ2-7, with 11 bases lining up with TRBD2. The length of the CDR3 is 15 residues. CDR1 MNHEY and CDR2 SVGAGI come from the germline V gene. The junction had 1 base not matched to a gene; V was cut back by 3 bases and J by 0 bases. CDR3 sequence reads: CASSYTSGSSYEQYF. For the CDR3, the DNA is TGTGCCAGCAGTTATACTAGCGGGAGCTCCTACGAGCAGTACTTC.

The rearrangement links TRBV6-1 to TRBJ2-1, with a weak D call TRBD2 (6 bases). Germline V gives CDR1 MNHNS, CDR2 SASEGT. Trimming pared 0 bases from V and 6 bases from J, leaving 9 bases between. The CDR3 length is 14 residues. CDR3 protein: CASSEAGGPNEQFF. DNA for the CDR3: TGTGCCAGCAGTGAAGCGGGGGGTCCCAATGAGCAGTTCTTC.

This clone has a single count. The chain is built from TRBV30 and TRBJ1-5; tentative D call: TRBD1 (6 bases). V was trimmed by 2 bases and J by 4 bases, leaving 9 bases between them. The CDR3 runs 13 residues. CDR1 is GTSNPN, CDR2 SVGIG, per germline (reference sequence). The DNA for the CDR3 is TGTGCCTGGAGTACACAGGGAAATCAGCCCCAGCATTTT. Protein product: CAWSTQGNQPQHF.

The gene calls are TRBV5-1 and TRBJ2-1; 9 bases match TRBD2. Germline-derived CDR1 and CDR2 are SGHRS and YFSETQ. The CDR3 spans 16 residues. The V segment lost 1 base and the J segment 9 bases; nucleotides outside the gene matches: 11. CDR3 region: CASSLIRSASGAEQFF. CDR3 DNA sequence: TGCGCCAGCAGCTTGATTCGTAGCGCTAGCGGGGCTGAGCAGTTCTTC.

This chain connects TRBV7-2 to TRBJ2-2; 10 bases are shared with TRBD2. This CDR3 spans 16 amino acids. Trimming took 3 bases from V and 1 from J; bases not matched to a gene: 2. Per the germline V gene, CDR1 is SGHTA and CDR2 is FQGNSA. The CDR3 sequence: CASSFTSGVNTGELFF. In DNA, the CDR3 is TGTGCCAGCAGCTTTACTAGCGGGGTGAACACCGGGGAGCTGTTTTTT.

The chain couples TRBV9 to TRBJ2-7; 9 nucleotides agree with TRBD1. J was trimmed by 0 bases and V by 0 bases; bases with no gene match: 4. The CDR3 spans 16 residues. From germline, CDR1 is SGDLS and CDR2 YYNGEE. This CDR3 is CASSVDGTGYSYEQYF. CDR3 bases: TGTGCCAGCAGCGTAGATGGGACAGGGTACTCCTACGAGCAGTACTTC.

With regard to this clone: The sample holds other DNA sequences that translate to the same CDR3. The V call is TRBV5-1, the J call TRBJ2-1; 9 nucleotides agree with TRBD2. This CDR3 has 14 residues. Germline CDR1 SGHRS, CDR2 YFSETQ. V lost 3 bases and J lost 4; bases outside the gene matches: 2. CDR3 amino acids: CASSSAGGYNEQFF. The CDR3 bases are TGCGCCAGCAGCTCAGCGGGAGGTTACAATGAGCAGTTCTTC.

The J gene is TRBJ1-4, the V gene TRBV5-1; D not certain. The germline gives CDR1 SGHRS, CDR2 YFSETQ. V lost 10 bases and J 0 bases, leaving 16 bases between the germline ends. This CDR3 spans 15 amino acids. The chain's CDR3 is CASQQDPSTNEKLFF. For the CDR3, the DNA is TGCGCCTCCCAGCAGGATCCCTCAACTAATGAAAAACTGTTTTTT.

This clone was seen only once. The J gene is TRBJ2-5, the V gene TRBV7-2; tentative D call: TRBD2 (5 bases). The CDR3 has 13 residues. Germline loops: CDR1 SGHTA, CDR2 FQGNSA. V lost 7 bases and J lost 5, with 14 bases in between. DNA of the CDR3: TGTGCCAGCACCTTGGATAGAGGGGAGACCCAGTACTTC. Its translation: CASTLDRGETQYF. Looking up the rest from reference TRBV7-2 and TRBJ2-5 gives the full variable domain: GAGVSQSPSNKVTEKGKDVELRCDPISGHTALYWYRQSLGQGLEFLIYFQGNSAPDKSGLPSDRFSAERTGGSVSTLTIQRTQQEDSAVYLCASTLDRGETQYFGPGTRLLVL.

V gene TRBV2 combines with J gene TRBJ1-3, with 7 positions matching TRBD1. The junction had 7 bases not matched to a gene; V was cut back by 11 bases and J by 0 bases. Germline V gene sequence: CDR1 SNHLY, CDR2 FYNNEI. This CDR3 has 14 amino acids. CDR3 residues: CASGQQLSGNTIYF. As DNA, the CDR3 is TGTGCCTCGGGACAGCAGCTCTCTGGAAACACCATATATTTT.

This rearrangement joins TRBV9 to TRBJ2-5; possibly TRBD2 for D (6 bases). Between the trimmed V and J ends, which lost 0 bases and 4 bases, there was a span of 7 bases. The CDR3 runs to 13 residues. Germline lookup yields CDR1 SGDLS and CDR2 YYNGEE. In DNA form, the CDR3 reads TGTGCCAGCAGCGTAGGACTAGTAGAGACCCAGTACTTC. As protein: CASSVGLVETQYF.

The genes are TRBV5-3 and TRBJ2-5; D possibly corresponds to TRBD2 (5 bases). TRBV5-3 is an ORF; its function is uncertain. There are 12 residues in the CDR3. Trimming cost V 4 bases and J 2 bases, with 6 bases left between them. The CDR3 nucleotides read TGTGCCAGAAGCCCGGGGCAAGAGACCCAGTACTTC. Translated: CARSPGQETQYF.

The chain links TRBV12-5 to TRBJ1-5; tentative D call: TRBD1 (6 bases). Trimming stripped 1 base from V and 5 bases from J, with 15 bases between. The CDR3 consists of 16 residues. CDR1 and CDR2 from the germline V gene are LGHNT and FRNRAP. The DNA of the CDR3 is TGTGCTAGTGGTTTGGGTGAAGGACAGAGATATCAGCCCCAGCATTTT. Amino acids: CASGLGEGQRYQPQHF.

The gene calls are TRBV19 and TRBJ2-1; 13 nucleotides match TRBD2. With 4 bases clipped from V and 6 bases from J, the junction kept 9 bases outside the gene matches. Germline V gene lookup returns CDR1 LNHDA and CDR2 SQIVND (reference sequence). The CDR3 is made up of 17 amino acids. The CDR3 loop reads CASSKTGTSGISNEQFF. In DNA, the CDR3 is TGTGCCAGTAGTAAGACCGGGACTAGCGGGATTAGCAATGAGCAGTTCTTC.

CDR3 in amino acids: CASSPGTGEGYGYTF. The DNA for the CDR3 is TGCGCCAGCAGCCCCGGGACAGGGGAAGGCTATGGCTACACCTTC. This chain joins TRBV5-1 and TRBJ1-2; 10 bases map to TRBD1. The V and J ends lost 4 bases and 4 bases, in that order; junction bases with no gene match: 7. Germline CDR1 SGHRS, CDR2 YFSETQ. This CDR3 is built from 15 residues.

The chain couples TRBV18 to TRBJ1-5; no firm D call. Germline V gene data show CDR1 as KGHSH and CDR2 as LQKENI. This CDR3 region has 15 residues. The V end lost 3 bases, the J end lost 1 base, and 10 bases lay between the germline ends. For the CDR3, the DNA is TGTGCCAGCTCACCCGACGGGGAGAGCAATCAGCCCCAGCATTTT. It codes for CASSPDGESNQPQHF.

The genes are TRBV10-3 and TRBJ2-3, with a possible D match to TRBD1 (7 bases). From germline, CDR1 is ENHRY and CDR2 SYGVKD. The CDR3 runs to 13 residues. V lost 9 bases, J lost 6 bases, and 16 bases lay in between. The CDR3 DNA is TGTGCCATAGGAGGGACAGCCACCGATACGCAGTATTTT. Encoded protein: CAIGGTATDTQYF.

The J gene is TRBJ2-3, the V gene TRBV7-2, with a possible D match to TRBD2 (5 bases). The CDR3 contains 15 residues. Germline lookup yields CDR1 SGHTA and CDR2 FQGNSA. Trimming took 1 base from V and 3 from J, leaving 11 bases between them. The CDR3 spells CASSLGVSGTDTQYF. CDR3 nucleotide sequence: TGTGCCAGCAGCTTAGGTGTTTCGGGGACAGATACGCAGTATTTT.

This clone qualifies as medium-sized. As DNA, the CDR3 is TGTGCCAGCAGCTTGGGGGGAGGTGGTAGCAATCAGCCCCAGCATTTT. Translation gives CASSLGGGGSNQPQHF. V gene TRBV5-4 combines with J gene TRBJ1-5; D is unresolved. Germline lookup yields CDR1 SGHNT and CDR2 YYREEE (reference sequence). CDR3 length: 16 amino acids. V lost 0 bases and J 0 bases, leaving 10 bases between the germline ends. Full variable domain (missing parts from reference TRBV5-4 and TRBJ1-5): ETGVTQSPTHLIKTRGQQVTLRCSSQSGHNTVSWYQQALGQGPQFIFQYYREEENGRGNFPPRFSGLQFPNYSSELNVNALELDDSALYLCASSLGGGGSNQPQHFGDGTRLSIL.

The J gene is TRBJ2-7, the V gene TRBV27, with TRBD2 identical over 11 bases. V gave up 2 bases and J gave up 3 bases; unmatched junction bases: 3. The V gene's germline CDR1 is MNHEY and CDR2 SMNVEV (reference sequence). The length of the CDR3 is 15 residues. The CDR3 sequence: CASSLKTSGDYEQYF. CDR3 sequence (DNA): TGTGCCAGCAGTTTAAAGACTAGCGGGGACTACGAGCAGTACTTC.

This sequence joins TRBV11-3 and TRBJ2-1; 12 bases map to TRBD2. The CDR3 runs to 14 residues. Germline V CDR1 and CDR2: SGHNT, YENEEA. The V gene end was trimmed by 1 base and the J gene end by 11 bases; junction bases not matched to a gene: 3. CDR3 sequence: CASSLGLAGGKQFF. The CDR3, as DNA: TGTGCCAGCAGCTTAGGTCTAGCGGGGGGGAAGCAGTTCTTC.